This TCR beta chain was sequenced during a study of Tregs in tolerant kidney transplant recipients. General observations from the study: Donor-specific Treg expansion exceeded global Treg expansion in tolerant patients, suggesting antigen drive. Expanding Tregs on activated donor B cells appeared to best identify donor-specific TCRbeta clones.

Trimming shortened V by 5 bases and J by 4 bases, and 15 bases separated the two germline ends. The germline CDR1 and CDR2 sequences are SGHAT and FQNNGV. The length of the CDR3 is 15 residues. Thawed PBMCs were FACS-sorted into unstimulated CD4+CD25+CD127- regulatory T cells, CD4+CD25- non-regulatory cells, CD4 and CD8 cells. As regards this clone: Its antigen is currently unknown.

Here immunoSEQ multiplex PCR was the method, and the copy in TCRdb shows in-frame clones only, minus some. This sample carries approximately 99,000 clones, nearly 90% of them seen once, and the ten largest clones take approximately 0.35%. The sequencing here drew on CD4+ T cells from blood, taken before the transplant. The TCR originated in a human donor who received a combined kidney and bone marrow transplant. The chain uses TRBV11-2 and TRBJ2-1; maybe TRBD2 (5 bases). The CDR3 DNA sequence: TGTGCCAGCAGCCCTCCCGGCGGGCGGTACAATGAGCAGTTCTTC. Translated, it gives CASSPPGGRYNEQFF. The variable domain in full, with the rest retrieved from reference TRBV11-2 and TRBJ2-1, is EAGVAQSPRYKIIEKRQSVAFWCNPISGHATLYWYQQILGQGPKLLIQFQNNGVVDDSQLPKDRFSAERLKGVDSTLKIQPAKLEDSAVYLCASSPPGGRYNEQFFGPGTRLTVL.